The 28 T cell receptor beta chains reported below all come from one sample, sequenced in a study of radiotherapy plus CTLA-4 blockade in lung cancer. The protocol was immunoSEQ multiplex PCR, while the TCRdb copy is restricted to in-frame clones and leaves out a portion. The sample has 84,000 or so clones, over 80% seen once; the top ten hold 13% to 15%. The sample was peripheral blood, taken from a patient treated with radiotherapy plus ipilimumab. These receptors were collected from a human donor with non-small cell lung cancer that progressed on radiotherapy plus ipilimumab.

The chain is built from TRBV28 and TRBJ2-5; possible D gene TRBD2, 7 bases. The V gene lost 3 bases and the J gene lost 4 bases, with 15 bases spanning the gap. Germline V gene data show CDR1 as MDHEN and CDR2 as SYDVKM. CDR3 length: 15 amino acids. The DNA of the CDR3 is TGTGCCAGCAGTTTGGAGGGGGGAGGGCGAGAGACCCAGTACTTC. Translated, it gives CASSLEGGGRETQYF.

The V and J genes are TRBV19 and TRBJ1-1; no clear D gene. Germline V gives CDR1 LNHDA, CDR2 SQIVND (reference sequence). V was cut by 0 bases and J by 2 bases, with 10 bases left in between. There are 15 residues in the CDR3. CDR3 region: CASSIDLPGNTEAFF. CDR3 coding DNA: TGTGCCAGTAGTATAGACCTGCCCGGAAACACTGAAGCTTTCTTT.

V is TRBV28 and J is TRBJ1-2; TRBD1 matches 7 bases. The CDR3 is 12 residues long. V was clipped by 6 bases and J by 5 bases; unmatched bases: 3. The germline gives CDR1 MDHEN, CDR2 SYDVKM. CDR3 in amino acids: CASSPRGYGYTF. The CDR3 DNA sequence: TGTGCCAGCAGCCCCAGGGGGTATGGCTACACCTTC.

This chain joins TRBV30 and TRBJ2-3; D possibly corresponds to TRBD2 (6 bases). Germline CDR1 GTSNPN, CDR2 SVGIG (reference sequence). The CDR3 is 15 residues long. Trimming took 3 bases from V and 2 from J, leaving 15 bases between them. The CDR3 DNA reads TGTGCCTGGAGGGACTTTGGAGGGCACACAGATACGCAGTATTTT. Translated, it gives CAWRDFGGHTDTQYF. The full variable domain, with the rest looked up from reference TRBV30 and TRBJ2-3, is SQTIHQWPATLVQPVGSPLSLECTVEGTSNPNLYWYRQAAGRGLQLLFYSVGIGQISSEVPQNLSASRPQDRQFILSSKKLLLSDSGFYLCAWRDFGGHTDTQYFGPGTRLTVL.

The chain joins TRBV11-3 to TRBJ1-3; no clear D gene. The ends were cut back, 2 bases at V and 4 bases at J, with 6 bases in the middle. CDR1 SGHNT and CDR2 YENEEA come from the germline V gene. This CDR3 has 13 residues. The CDR3 sequence is CASSLLPGNTIYF. The CDR3 nucleotides read TGTGCCAGCAGCTTACTTCCCGGAAACACCATATATTTT.

The V gene is TRBV4-1, the J gene TRBJ2-6, with D tentatively TRBD2 (7 bases). This CDR3 has 17 residues. The V end was cut by 0 bases, the J end by 1 base, with 10 bases between. CDR1 is MGHRA and CDR2 is YSYEKL in the germline V gene. DNA of the CDR3: TGCGCCAGCAGCCAAGAACGGGGGGCTTCTGGGGCCAACGTCCTGACTTTC. It yields the protein CASSQERGASGANVLTF.

V and J are TRBV19 and TRBJ2-5, with 11 bases aligning to TRBD2. Germline lookup yields CDR1 LNHDA and CDR2 SQIVND (reference sequence). The length of the CDR3 is 15 residues. Trimming took 3 bases from V and 5 from J; bases not matched to a gene: 5. The CDR3 here is CASSISSGRHETQYF. The DNA for the CDR3 is TGTGCCAGTAGTATTTCTAGCGGGAGGCACGAGACCCAGTACTTC. Based on the CDR3 plus reference TRBV19 and TRBJ2-5, the full variable domain is DGGITQSPKYLFRKEGQNVTLSCEQNLNHDAMYWYRQDPGQGLRLIYYSQIVNDFQKGDIAEGYSVSREKKESFPLTVTSAQKNPTAFYLCASSISSGRHETQYFGPGTRLLVL.

The chain has TRBV10-3 and TRBJ1-5; D gene unclear. V lost 2 bases to trimming and J lost 3 bases, with 8 bases between them. The CDR3 totals 14 residues. Germline assignment: CDR1 ENHRY and CDR2 SYGVKD. CDR3 DNA: TGTGCCATCAGTGAGGACGGAATCAATCAGCCCCAGCATTTT. It is translated as CAISEDGINQPQHF.

J is TRBJ2-1 and V is TRBV5-3; D is uncertain. TRBV5-3 is given ORF status, its function remaining uncertain. This CDR3 has 15 residues. Between the trimmed V and J ends, which lost 0 bases and 5 bases, there was a span of 12 bases. DNA of the CDR3: TGTGCCAGAAGCTTGGCTGGACGGAACAACAATGAGCAGTTCTTC. It specifies CARSLAGRNNNEQFF.

This clone appeared once. The chain couples TRBV20-1 to TRBJ2-7; maybe TRBD1 (5 bases). V was cut by 5 bases and J by 3 bases, with 8 bases left in between. Germline V gives CDR1 DFQATT, CDR2 SNEGSKA (reference sequence). The CDR3 loop spans 11 amino acids. The DNA for the CDR3 is TGCAGTGCTGGACAATACTACGAGCAGTACTTC. As protein: CSAGQYYEQYF.

The V gene is TRBV5-1, the J gene TRBJ2-2, with TRBD1 as a possible D gene (6 bases). From germline, CDR1 is SGHRS and CDR2 YFSETQ. Trimming cost V 4 bases and J 5 bases, with 9 bases left between them. The CDR3 runs 13 residues. CDR3 in DNA: TGCGCCAGCAGCCCAGGACAGACCGGGGAGCTGTTTTTT. It specifies CASSPGQTGELFF. The full variable domain, in which reference TRBV5-1 and TRBJ2-2 provide the parts outside the CDR3, is KAGVTQTPRYLIKTRGQQVTLSCSPISGHRSVSWYQQTPGQGLQFLFEYFSETQRNKGNFPGRFSGRQFSNSRSEMNVSTLELGDSALYLCASSPGQTGELFFGEGSRLTVL.

The chain joins TRBV30 to TRBJ2-1; possibly TRBD2 for D (6 bases). The CDR3 runs to 13 residues. Germline loops: CDR1 GTSNPN, CDR2 SVGIG (reference sequence). V lost 0 bases and J 9 bases, leaving 12 bases between the germline ends. This CDR3 is CAWSVLGGGEQFF. The CDR3 DNA reads TGTGCCTGGAGTGTATTGGGGGGAGGTGAGCAGTTCTTC.

This sequence joins TRBV2 and TRBJ2-5; 9 nucleotides match TRBD1. The CDR3 covers 16 residues. Germline values: CDR1 SNHLY, CDR2 FYNNEI. The junction had 7 bases not matched to a gene; V was cut back by 4 bases and J by 1 base. DNA for the CDR3: TGTGCCAGCAGTGTCCCACAGGGGGCCCGCCAAGAGACCCAGTACTTC. It translates to CASSVPQGARQETQYF.

The chain employs TRBV5-1 and TRBJ1-1; D perhaps matches TRBD1 (5 bases). CDR3 length equals 13 residues. CDR1 is SGHRS and CDR2 is YFSETQ in the germline V gene. The V and J ends lost 0 bases and 11 bases respectively, with 14 bases between them. CDR3 loop: CASSLEGERQAFF. The CDR3 region has the DNA TGCGCCAGCAGCTTGGAAGGGGAACGACAGGCTTTCTTT.

This clone was seen only a few times. The chain recombines TRBV19 with TRBJ1-5; D is possibly TRBD1 (5 bases). The germline V gene has CDR1 LNHDA and CDR2 SQIVND (reference sequence). Deletions cut 4 bases from V and 5 bases from J, with 9 bases between. The CDR3 is made up of 13 amino acids. The CDR3 nucleotides read TGTGCCAGTAGTACGGACATCTATCAGCCCCAGCATTTT. Its protein is CASSTDIYQPQHF.

The chain links TRBV30 to TRBJ2-4, with TRBD1 matching 9 bases. This CDR3 region has 14 residues. The germline V gene has CDR1 GTSNPN and CDR2 SVGIG (reference sequence). Trimming cost V 3 bases and J 5 bases; bases outside gene matches: 5. Here the CDR3 DNA reads TGTGCCTGGAGACGGACAGGGGCGGAAAACATTCAGTACTTC. This translates into CAWRRTGAENIQYF.

The chain links TRBV14 to TRBJ2-5; D may be TRBD1 or TRBD2 (5 bases each). The CDR3 runs 13 residues. V was shortened by 3 bases and J by 3 bases, with 8 bases between the two germline ends. The germline gives CDR1 SGHDN, CDR2 FVKESK. The CDR3 sequence is CASSQGTKETQYF. CDR3 in DNA: TGTGCCAGCAGCCAGGGGACCAAAGAGACCCAGTACTTC. Full variable domain (remainder filled in from reference TRBV14 and TRBJ2-5): EAGVTQFPSHSVIEKGQTVTLRCDPISGHDNLYWYRRVMGKEIKFLLHFVKESKQDESGMPNNRFLAERTGGTYSTLKVQPAELEDSGVYFCASSQGTKETQYFGPGTRLLVL.

CDR3 DNA: TGTGCCACCAGCAGAGATCGCCGGGGTAGAGGCCCGAATCAGCCCCAGCATTTT. It translates to CATSRDRRGRGPNQPQHF. The chain recombines TRBV15 with TRBJ1-5; D call uncertain. Germline V gene data show CDR1 as LNHNV and CDR2 as YYDKDF (reference sequence). V was cut by 0 bases and J by 4 bases, with 19 bases left in between. The CDR3 contains 18 residues.

This chain joins TRBV7-3 and TRBJ2-1; 7 bases line up with TRBD1. J was trimmed by 3 bases and V by 5 bases; bases with no gene match: 13. CDR3 length: 17 residues. Germline CDR1 and CDR2: SGHTA and FQGTGA. The CDR3 sequence is CASSLRQGSQYYNEQFF. CDR3 DNA: TGTGCCAGCAGCCTAAGACAGGGTTCGCAATACTACAATGAGCAGTTCTTC.

The chain combines TRBV27 with TRBJ1-4, with 7 positions matching TRBD1. The CDR3 length is 14 residues. Losses at the gene ends were 5 bases for V and 8 bases for J; bases not matched to a gene: 8. Germline CDR1 reads MNHEY; CDR2 reads SMNVEV (reference sequence). CDR3 protein: CASSLRQGREKLFF. The CDR3 bases are TGTGCCAGCAGTCTCCGACAGGGTAGAGAAAAACTGTTTTTT.

The chain combines TRBV15 with TRBJ2-7; TRBD1 is a possible D gene (6 bases). Trimming pared 2 bases from V and 2 bases from J, leaving 10 bases between. The germline V gene has CDR1 LNHNV and CDR2 YYDKDF (reference sequence). This CDR3 is 14 amino acids long. The CDR3 protein is CATSRRQDAYEQYF. For the CDR3, the DNA is TGTGCCACCAGCAGACGACAGGACGCCTACGAGCAGTACTTC.

V and J are TRBV6-6 and TRBJ1-1; TRBD1 is a possible D gene (6 bases). This CDR3 has 14 residues. The V end lost 0 bases, the J end lost 9 bases, and 14 bases lay between the germline ends. Germline V gene sequence: CDR1 MNHNY, CDR2 SVGAGI (reference sequence). CDR3 sequence (DNA): TGTGCCAGCAGTTACTCGATTGGGGGCGCGAAAGCTTTCTTT. Its translation: CASSYSIGGAKAFF.

The V gene is TRBV5-1, the J gene TRBJ2-5; TRBD2 matches 9 bases. TRBJ2-7 matches the DNA end more closely, so the J call is doubtful. The CDR3 is 15 amino acids. Germline assignment: CDR1 SGHRS and CDR2 YFSETQ. The CDR3: CASRLRAGGGYEQYF. The DNA for the CDR3 is TGCGCCAGCCGCCTCAGAGCGGGGGGAGGGTACGAGCAGTACTTC.

The chain carries TRBV4-1 and TRBJ2-3, with TRBD2 identical over 11 bases. V lost 1 base and J lost 0; bases outside the gene matches: 6. From germline, CDR1 is MGHRA and CDR2 YSYEKL. This CDR3 is built from 18 residues. This CDR3 is CASSQGLAGYQSTDTQYF. In DNA form, the CDR3 reads TGCGCCAGCAGCCAAGGACTAGCGGGGTACCAAAGCACAGATACGCAGTATTTT.

V usage is TRBV2 and J usage is TRBJ2-7; 7 nucleotides align to TRBD2. The CDR3 extends over 16 amino acids. Germline loops: CDR1 SNHLY, CDR2 FYNNEI. The V gene end was trimmed by 7 bases and the J gene end by 1 base; junction bases not matched to a gene: 13. The CDR3 reads CASTRAIRTSSYEQYF. The CDR3 nucleotides read TGTGCCAGCACCCGGGCCATACGGACTAGTTCCTACGAGCAGTACTTC.

Only one count was recorded for this clone. This chain connects TRBV12-5 to TRBJ2-1; the match to TRBD1 covers 8 bases. CDR3 size: 14 residues. V was pared by 1 base and J by 8 bases, with 4 bases of the junction left unmatched. Germline V gene lookup returns CDR1 LGHNT and CDR2 FRNRAP. In nucleotides, the CDR3 is TGTGCTAGTGGTTTGGGCTTACAGGGGGATGAGCAGTTCTTC. It translates to CASGLGLQGDEQFF.

This clone was picked up one time. The identical CDR3 is also encoded by other nucleotide sequences in the sample. This rearrangement joins TRBV5-6 to TRBJ2-7; perhaps TRBD2 as D (7 bases). Trimming pared 0 bases from V and 3 bases from J, leaving 16 bases between. This CDR3 is 16 amino acids long. Germline loops: CDR1 SGHDT, CDR2 YYEEEE. The CDR3 DNA follows: TGTGCCAGCAGCTTGGGGGGGGGCAGGGAAGACTACGAGCAGTACTTC. Its translation is CASSLGGGREDYEQYF.

V is TRBV6-5 and J is TRBJ1-2; 10 nucleotides agree with TRBD1. This CDR3 spans 15 amino acids. J lost 7 bases, V lost 0 bases, and 5 bases had no gene match. The germline V gene encodes CDR1 MNHEY and CDR2 SVGAGI. The CDR3 reads CASSYSGGQGFGYTF. CDR3 DNA: TGTGCCAGCAGTTACTCGGGGGGACAGGGGTTTGGCTACACCTTC.